The 11 T cell receptor beta chains reported below all come from one sample, sequenced in a study of T cell repertoires and HLA-DP antigens. This table comes from immunoSEQ multiplex PCR, and its TCRdb copy is limited to in-frame clones, with some not included. The data show around 90,000 clones, approximately 86% seen once. No cognate antigen is known for these TCRs. The sample taken for sequencing was CD4+ T cells from PBMCs. Receptor source: a man aged 50 to 59 in good health and CMV-seronegative.

The gene calls are TRBV5-4 and TRBJ2-7; 12 nucleotides align to TRBD2. The CDR3 sequence is 14 residues long. The V gene's germline CDR1 is SGHNT and CDR2 YYREEE (reference sequence). V shed 5 bases and J 6 bases; nucleotides not matched to a gene: 6. In DNA, the CDR3 is TGTGCCAGCAGTCAAGGACTAGCGGGAATCGAGCAGTACTTC. As protein: CASSQGLAGIEQYF.

The gene calls are TRBV9 and TRBJ1-5, with 9 bases fitting TRBD1. The CDR3 extends over 15 amino acids. Germline CDR1 is SGDLS and CDR2 is YYNGEE. V was clipped by 4 bases and J by 7 bases; unmatched bases: 9. The CDR3 spells CASSTGTGFKQPQHF. CDR3 in DNA: TGTGCCAGCAGCACGGGGACAGGGTTTAAACAGCCCCAGCATTTT.

V usage is TRBV2 and J usage is TRBJ2-1, with D perhaps matching TRBD1 (6 bases). V lost 3 bases and J 10 bases, leaving 19 bases between the germline ends. Germline CDR1 and CDR2: SNHLY and FYNNEI. The CDR3 runs 15 residues. The CDR3 sequence: CASSDLAALQGEQFF. DNA of the CDR3: TGTGCCAGCAGTGATTTGGCAGCTCTACAGGGAGAGCAGTTCTTC. Drawing the rest from reference TRBV2 and TRBJ2-1, the complete variable domain is EPEVTQTPSHQVTQMGQEVILRCVPISNHLYFYWYRQILGQKVEFLVSFYNNEISEKSEIFDDQFSVERPDGSNFTLKIRSTKLEDSAMYFCASSDLAALQGEQFFGPGTRLTVL.

The V gene is TRBV5-4, the J gene TRBJ2-5; D is perhaps TRBD1 (5 bases). This CDR3 comprises 13 residues. Germline CDR1 is SGHNT and CDR2 is YYREEE (reference sequence). V lost 7 bases to trimming and J lost 4 bases, with 14 bases between them. The CDR3 sequence: CASRISGAETQYF. The CDR3 nucleotides read TGTGCCAGCCGGATAAGTGGGGCAGAGACCCAGTACTTC.

This clone was detected a few times. This chain uses TRBV7-2 with TRBJ1-5; the match to TRBD1 covers 12 bases. CDR3 length: 16 amino acids. In germline, CDR1 is SGHTA, CDR2 FQGNSA. The ends lost 1 base at V and 6 bases at J; junction bases unmatched: 4. CDR3: CASSLGGTGGIQPQHF. For the CDR3, the DNA is TGTGCCAGCAGCTTAGGCGGGACAGGGGGCATTCAGCCCCAGCATTTT.

In its sample, this clone was seen once. The chain employs TRBV7-9 and TRBJ2-3; the match to TRBD2 covers 14 bases. Germline V gene data show CDR1 as SEHNR and CDR2 as FQNEAQ (reference sequence). The CDR3 consists of 14 residues. With V trimmed by 1 base and J by 14 bases, 5 bases remained unmatched. Here the CDR3 DNA reads TGTGCCAGCAGCTTAGGGACTAGCGGGGGGCCGGGGTATTTT. Protein: CASSLGTSGGPGYF.

In DNA form, the CDR3 reads TGCAGTGCTGGACCAGGAGATACGCAGTATTTT. This codes for CSAGPGDTQYF. The rearrangement joins TRBV20-1 to TRBJ2-3; D is unresolved. Trimming removed 5 bases from V and 5 bases from J, with 8 bases in between. Germline V gives CDR1 DFQATT, CDR2 SNEGSKA (reference sequence). The CDR3 is made up of 11 amino acids.

This rearrangement joins TRBV5-1 to TRBJ2-5, with TRBD1 as a possible D gene (5 bases). V dropped 4 bases and J dropped 0 bases, with 7 bases sitting between them. Germline V gene lookup returns CDR1 SGHRS and CDR2 YFSETQ. This CDR3 contains 13 residues. CDR3 residues: CASSRGHQETQYF. The CDR3 DNA follows: TGCGCCAGCAGCAGGGGCCACCAAGAGACCCAGTACTTC.

J is TRBJ1-3 and V is TRBV7-2; D uncertain. The CDR3 consists of 16 residues. Trimming left V 5 bases short and J 0 bases short, with 14 bases between. The germline V gene encodes CDR1 SGHTA and CDR2 FQGNSA. The CDR3 sequence: CASSPEPASSGNTIYF. The CDR3 DNA is TGTGCCAGCAGCCCCGAACCGGCCTCCTCTGGAAACACCATATATTTT.

The rearrangement links TRBV7-9 to TRBJ1-2; no clear D. Germline CDR1 reads SEHNR; CDR2 reads FQNEAQ (reference sequence). The CDR3 has 15 residues. Deletions cut 0 bases from V and 0 bases from J, with 8 bases between. CDR3 nucleotide sequence: TGTGCCAGCAGCTTAGCAGCGTCTACTAACTATGGCTACACCTTC. The encoded protein is CASSLAASTNYGYTF. The entire variable domain, with the rest obtained from reference TRBV7-9 and TRBJ1-2, is as follows: DTGVSQNPRHKITKRGQNVTFRCDPISEHNRLYWYRQTLGQGPEFLTYFQNEAQLEKSRLLSDRFSAERPKGSFSTLEIQRTEQGDSAMYLCASSLAASTNYGYTFGSGTRLTVV.

This clone showed up just a few times. V is TRBV19 and J is TRBJ1-5; D is uncertain. This CDR3 region has 12 residues. Deletions cut 5 bases from V and 4 bases from J, with 6 bases between. The germline V gene encodes CDR1 LNHDA and CDR2 SQIVND (reference sequence). The CDR3 DNA reads TGTGCCAGTAGTCCAAAAAATCAGCCCCAGCATTTT. This encodes CASSPKNQPQHF. The full variable domain, its missing parts supplied by reference TRBV19 and TRBJ1-5, is DGGITQSPKYLFRKEGQNVTLSCEQNLNHDAMYWYRQDPGQGLRLIYYSQIVNDFQKGDIAEGYSVSREKKESFPLTVTSAQKNPTAFYLCASSPKNQPQHFGDGTRLSIL.